Ten or more counts support the clone carrying this T cell receptor (beta chain). Per the original data handling: Reference gene primer amplification in the assay estimated nucleated cell counts. Some clones are missing from TCRdb's copy, which holds only in-frame ones; the method was immunoSEQ multiplex PCR. V and J calls and clone size are given by that table; D and trimming were obtained from the DNA. The data contain 150,000 to 190,000 clones, around 83% of them singletons. Germline assignment: CDR1 KGHDR and CDR2 SFDVKD. This CDR3 contains 18 residues. The J segment lost 5 bases and the V segment lost 0 bases, leaving 10 bases of the junction unmatched. The data were taken from a study of blood T cell repertoires in COVID-19. Study-level information: From T cells, B-cell-depleted T cells, or PBMCs came the material, which was cDNA or gDNA.

The Seattle patients, enrolled during active infection, were followed longitudinally. This TCR was sampled from an older woman with COVID-19, enrolled during active disease. The rearrangement uses TRBV24-1 and TRBJ2-2; 8 bases agree with TRBD1. The sequenced sample consisted of peripheral blood. The CDR3 is CATSDLPLDREETGELFF. For the CDR3, the DNA is TGTGCCACCAGTGATTTGCCCCTGGACAGGGAAGAAACCGGGGAGCTGTTTTTT.